This T cell receptor (beta chain) stems from a study of regulatory T cells in long-lasting Graves disease. Study-wide findings and caveats: Newly diagnosed Graves' patients had higher TCR diversity than persistent ones.

The time point denotes: newly diagnosed GD, antithyroid drugs for less than 3 months. The authors made the TCR library using RNA they extracted from PBMCs. From each patient, 8 to 10 milliliters of peripheral blood was drawn and collected into an EDTA anticoagulant tube. This clonotype was seen a handful of times. What it binds is not known. Arm-PCR with iRepertoire HTBI primers amplified the CDR3 regions for these TCR beta libraries. TCRdb re-analysed the multiplex PCR reads in MiXCR, keeping a single row per CDR3 protein. The sample has around 250,000 distinct CDR3 sequences, about 20% seen once. These records were also assigned to another study, of T cells in Graves' hyperthyroidism and ophthalmopathy. That work adds: With the HTBI primer set, the TCR CDR3 went through a first round of RT-PCR. Stable hyperthyroidism was told apart from ophthalmopathy by a model built on 13 V-J features.

The sequenced sample was peripheral blood mononuclear cells (PBMCs), obtained at new diagnosis, from a patient treated with antithyroid drugs. This sequence was found in a woman younger than 45 with Graves disease.

The CDR3 sequence: CASSKASSTEAFF. The CDR3 DNA reads as TGTGCCAGTAGTAAGGCATCCTCCACTGAAGCTTTCTTT. This chain joins TRBV19 and TRBJ1-1; no clear D. Trimming removed 4 bases from V and 4 bases from J, with 10 bases in between. CDR3 length: 13 residues. The germline V gene has CDR1 LNHDA and CDR2 SQIVND (reference sequence).